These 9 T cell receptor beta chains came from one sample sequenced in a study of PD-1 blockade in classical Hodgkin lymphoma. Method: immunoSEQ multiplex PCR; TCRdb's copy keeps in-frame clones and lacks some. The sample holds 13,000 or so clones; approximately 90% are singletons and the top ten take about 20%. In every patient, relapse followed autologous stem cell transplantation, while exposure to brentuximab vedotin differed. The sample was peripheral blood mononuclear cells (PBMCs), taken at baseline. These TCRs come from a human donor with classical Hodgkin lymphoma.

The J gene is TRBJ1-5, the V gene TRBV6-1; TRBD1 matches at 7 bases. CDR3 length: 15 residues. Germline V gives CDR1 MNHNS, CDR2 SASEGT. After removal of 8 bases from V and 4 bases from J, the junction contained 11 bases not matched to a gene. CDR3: CASADREEWNQPQHF. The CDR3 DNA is TGTGCCAGCGCCGACAGGGAAGAATGGAATCAGCCCCAGCATTTT.

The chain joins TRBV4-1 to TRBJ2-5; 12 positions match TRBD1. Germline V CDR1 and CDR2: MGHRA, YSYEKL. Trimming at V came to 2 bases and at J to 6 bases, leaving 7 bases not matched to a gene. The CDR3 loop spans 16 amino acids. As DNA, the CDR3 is TGCGCCAGCAGCCAACTCGGGACAGGGGGCAGGAAGACCCAGTACTTC. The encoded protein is CASSQLGTGGRKTQYF.

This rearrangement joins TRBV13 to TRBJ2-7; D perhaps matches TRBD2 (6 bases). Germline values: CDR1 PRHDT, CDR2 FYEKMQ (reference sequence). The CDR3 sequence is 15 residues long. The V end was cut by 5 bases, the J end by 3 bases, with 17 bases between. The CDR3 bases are TGTGCCAGCAGCAGCGCCGGGACTGGACGCTACGAGCAGTACTTC. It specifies CASSSAGTGRYEQYF. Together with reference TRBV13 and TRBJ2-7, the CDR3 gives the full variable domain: AAGVIQSPRHLIKEKRETATLKCYPIPRHDTVYWYQQGPGQDPQFLISFYEKMQSDKGSIPDRFSAQQFSDYHSELNMSSLELGDSALYFCASSSAGTGRYEQYFGPGTRLTVT.

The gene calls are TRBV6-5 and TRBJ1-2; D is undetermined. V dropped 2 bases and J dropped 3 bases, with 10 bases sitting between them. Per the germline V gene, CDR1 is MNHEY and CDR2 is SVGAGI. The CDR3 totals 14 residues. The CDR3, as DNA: TGTGCCAGCAGTTACGCGGTGGGCGACTATGGCTACACCTTC. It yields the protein CASSYAVGDYGYTF.

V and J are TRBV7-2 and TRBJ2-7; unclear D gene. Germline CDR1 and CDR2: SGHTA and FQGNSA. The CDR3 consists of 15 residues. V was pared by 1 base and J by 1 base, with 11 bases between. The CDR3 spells CASSLVGRSSYEQYF. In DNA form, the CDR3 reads TGTGCCAGCAGCTTAGTGGGTCGGTCTTCCTACGAGCAGTACTTC.

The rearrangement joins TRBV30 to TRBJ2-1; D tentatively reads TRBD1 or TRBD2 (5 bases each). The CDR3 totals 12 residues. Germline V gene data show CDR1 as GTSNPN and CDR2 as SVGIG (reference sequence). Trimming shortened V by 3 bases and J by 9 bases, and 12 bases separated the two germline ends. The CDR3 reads CAWREEGSEQFF. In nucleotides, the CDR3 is TGTGCCTGGAGGGAAGAGGGGAGTGAGCAGTTCTTC.

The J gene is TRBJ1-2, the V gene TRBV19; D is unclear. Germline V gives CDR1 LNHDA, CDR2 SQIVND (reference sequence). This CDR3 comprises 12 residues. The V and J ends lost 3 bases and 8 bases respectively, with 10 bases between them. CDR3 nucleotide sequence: TGTGCCAGTAGTATCGGTCTTGGCGGCTACACCTTC. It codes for CASSIGLGGYTF.

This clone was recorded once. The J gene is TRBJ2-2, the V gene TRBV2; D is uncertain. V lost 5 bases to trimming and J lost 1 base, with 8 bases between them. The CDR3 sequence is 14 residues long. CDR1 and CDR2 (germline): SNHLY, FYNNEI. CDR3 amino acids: CASSRQMNTGELFF. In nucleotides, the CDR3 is TGTGCCAGCAGTCGGCAGATGAACACCGGGGAGCTGTTTTTT. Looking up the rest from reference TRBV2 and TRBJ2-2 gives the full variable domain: EPEVTQTPSHQVTQMGQEVILRCVPISNHLYFYWYRQILGQKVEFLVSFYNNEISEKSEIFDDQFSVERPDGSNFTLKIRSTKLEDSAMYFCASSRQMNTGELFFGEGSRLTVL.

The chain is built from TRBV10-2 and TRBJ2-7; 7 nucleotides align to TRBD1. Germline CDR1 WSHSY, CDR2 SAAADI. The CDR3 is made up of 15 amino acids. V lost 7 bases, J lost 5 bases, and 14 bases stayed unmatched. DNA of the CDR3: TGCGCCAGCACCCAAATCTTGACAGGGATTAACGAGCAGTACTTC. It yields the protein CASTQILTGINEQYF.